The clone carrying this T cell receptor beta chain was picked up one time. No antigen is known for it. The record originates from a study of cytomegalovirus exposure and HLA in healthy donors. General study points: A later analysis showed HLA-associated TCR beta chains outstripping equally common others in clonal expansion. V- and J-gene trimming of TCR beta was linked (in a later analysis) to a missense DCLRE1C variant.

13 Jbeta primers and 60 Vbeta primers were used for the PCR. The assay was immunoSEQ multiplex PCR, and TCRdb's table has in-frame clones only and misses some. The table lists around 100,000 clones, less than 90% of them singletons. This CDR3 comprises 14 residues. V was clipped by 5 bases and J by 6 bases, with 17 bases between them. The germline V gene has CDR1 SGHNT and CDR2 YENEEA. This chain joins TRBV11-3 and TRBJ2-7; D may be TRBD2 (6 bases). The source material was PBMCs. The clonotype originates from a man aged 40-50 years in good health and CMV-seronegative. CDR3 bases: TGTGCCAGCAGCCCAGAGGGACTCGGGGGCGAGCAGTACTTC. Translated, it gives CASSPEGLGGEQYF.